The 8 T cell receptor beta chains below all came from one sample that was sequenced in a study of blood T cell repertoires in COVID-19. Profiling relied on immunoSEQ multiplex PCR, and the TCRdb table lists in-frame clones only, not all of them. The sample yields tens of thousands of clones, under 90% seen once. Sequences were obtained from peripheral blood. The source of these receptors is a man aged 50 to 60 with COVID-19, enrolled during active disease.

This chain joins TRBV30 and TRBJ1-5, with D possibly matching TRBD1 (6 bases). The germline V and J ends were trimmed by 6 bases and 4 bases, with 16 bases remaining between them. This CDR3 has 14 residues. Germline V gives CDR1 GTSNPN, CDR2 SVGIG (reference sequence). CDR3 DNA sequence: TGTGCCTGTGAAACAGGGTTATGGAATCAGCCCCAGCATTTT. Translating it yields CACETGLWNQPQHF.

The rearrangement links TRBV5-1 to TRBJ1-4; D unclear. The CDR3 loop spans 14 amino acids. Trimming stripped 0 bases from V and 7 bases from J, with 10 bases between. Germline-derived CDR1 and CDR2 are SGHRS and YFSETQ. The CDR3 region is CASSLGVGGEKLFF. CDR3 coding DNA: TGCGCCAGCAGCTTGGGGGTCGGAGGTGAAAAACTGTTTTTT.

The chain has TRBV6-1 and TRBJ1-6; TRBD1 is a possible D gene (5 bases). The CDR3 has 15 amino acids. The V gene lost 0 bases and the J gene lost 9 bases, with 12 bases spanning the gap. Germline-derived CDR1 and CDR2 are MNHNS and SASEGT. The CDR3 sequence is CASSEAGGASSPLHF. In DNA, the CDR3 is TGTGCCAGCAGTGAAGCGGGGGGTGCCAGTTCACCCCTCCACTTT.

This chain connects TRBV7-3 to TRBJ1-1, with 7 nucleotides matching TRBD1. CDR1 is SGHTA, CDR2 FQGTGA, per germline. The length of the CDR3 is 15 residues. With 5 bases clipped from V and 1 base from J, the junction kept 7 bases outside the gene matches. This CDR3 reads CASSRQGTANTEAFF. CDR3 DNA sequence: TGTGCCAGCAGCCGCCAAGGGACAGCGAACACTGAAGCTTTCTTT. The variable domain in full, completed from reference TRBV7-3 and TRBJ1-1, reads GAGVSQTPSNKVTEKGKYVELRCDPISGHTALYWYRQSLGQGPEFLIYFQGTGAADDSGLPNDRFFAVRPEGSVSTLKIQRTERGDSAVYLCASSRQGTANTEAFFGQGTRLTVV.

The CDR3 loop reads CASSPRTSGFTDTQYF. CDR3 coding DNA: TGCGCCAGCAGCCCACGGACTAGCGGATTCACAGATACGCAGTATTTT. The J gene is TRBJ2-3, the V gene TRBV4-1, with TRBD2 matching over 10 bases. V gave up 4 bases and J gave up 2 bases; unmatched junction bases: 6. Germline values: CDR1 MGHRA, CDR2 YSYEKL. The CDR3 contains 16 residues.

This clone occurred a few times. The CDR3, as DNA: TGTGCCAGCCCGGACGACAGCGAACTATCTGGGGCCAACGTCCTGACTTTC. Amino acid sequence: CASPDDSELSGANVLTF. This chain uses TRBV6-8 with TRBJ2-6, with a tentative D call TRBD1 (5 bases). Germline CDR1 is MNHGY and CDR2 is SAAAGT. V lost 8 bases and J 1 base, leaving 18 bases between the germline ends. CDR3 length: 17 residues.

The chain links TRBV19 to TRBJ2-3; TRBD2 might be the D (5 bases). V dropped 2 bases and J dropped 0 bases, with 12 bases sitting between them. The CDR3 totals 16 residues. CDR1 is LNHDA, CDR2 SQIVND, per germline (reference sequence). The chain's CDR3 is CASSIRRVGSTDTQYF. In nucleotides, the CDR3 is TGTGCCAGTAGTATACGGCGGGTCGGAAGCACAGATACGCAGTATTTT.

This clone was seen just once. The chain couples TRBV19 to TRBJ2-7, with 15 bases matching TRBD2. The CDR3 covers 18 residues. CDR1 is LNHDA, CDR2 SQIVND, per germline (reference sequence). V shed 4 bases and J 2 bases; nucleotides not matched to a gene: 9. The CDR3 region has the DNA TGTGCCAGTAGTACCCCGGGACTAGCGGGGGGCAGAACCTACGAGCAGTACTTC. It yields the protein CASSTPGLAGGRTYEQYF.